This TCR beta chain was captured in a study of cytomegalovirus exposure and HLA in healthy donors. This PCR relied on a set of 60 Vbeta primers and 13 Jbeta primers. Assay used: immunoSEQ multiplex PCR; TCRdb lists only in-frame clones, some missing. The table lists some 42,000 clones. This CDR3 contains 13 residues. The V gene's germline CDR1 is SQVTM and CDR2 ANQGSEA. The V segment lost 3 bases and the J segment 7 bases; nucleotides outside the gene matches: 5. This TCR was sampled from a man aged 25-45 years in good health and CMV-seronegative. The specimen sequenced was PBMCs. The chain recombines TRBV29-1 with TRBJ2-1; 8 nucleotides match TRBD2. This chain's CDR3 is CSVDQRESNEQFF. The CDR3 DNA reads TGCAGCGTTGACCAGCGGGAGTCAAATGAGCAGTTCTTC.